The entry that follows covers one T cell receptor (beta chain) sequence. The antigen is unknown. V was trimmed by 2 bases and J by 1 base, leaving 14 bases between them. The CDR3 totals 16 residues. Germline V gives CDR1 KGHSH, CDR2 LQKENI. The treatment is: oral pan-JAK inhibitor, 5-10 mg twice daily. This record belongs to a study of CD8+ T cells in alopecia areata. Regarding the study as a whole: Both scalp clonality and the expanded CD8+ clones among the top 100 showed a significant decrease with tofacitinib.

Following extraction, RNA underwent reverse transcription to cDNA, which served as the sequencing template. Data came from immunoSEQ multiplex PCR; TCRdb stores just in-frame clones and leaves some out. The sample records approximately 110,000 clones, around 54% being singletons. This rearrangement joins TRBV18 to TRBJ1-1; D remains unclear. The material was CD4+ T cells sorted from blood, obtained at week 24, from a patient treated with tofacitinib. The clonotype originates from a human donor with alopecia areata. The CDR3 region is CASSPSSTGPNTEAFF. CDR3 bases: TGTGCCAGCTCACCAAGTTCCACCGGCCCGAACACTGAAGCTTTCTTT.